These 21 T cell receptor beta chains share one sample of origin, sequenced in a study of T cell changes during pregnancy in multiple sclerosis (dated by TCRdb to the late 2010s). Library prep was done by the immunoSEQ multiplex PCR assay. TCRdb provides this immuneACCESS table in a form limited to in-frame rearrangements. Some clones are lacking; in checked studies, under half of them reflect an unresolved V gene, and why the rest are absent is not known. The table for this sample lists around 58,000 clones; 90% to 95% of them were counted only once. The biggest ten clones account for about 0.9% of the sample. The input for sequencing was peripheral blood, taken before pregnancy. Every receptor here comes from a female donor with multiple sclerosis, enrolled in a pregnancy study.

CDR3 sequence: CAISGTGGVSLTEAFF. The DNA for the CDR3 is TGTGCCATCAGTGGGACAGGGGGTGTTAGTCTCACTGAAGCTTTCTTT. The chain is built from TRBV10-3 and TRBJ1-1, with 10 bases that match TRBD1. V shed 4 bases and J 4 bases; nucleotides not matched to a gene: 9. CDR1 ENHRY and CDR2 SYGVKD come from the germline V gene. This CDR3 has 16 amino acids.

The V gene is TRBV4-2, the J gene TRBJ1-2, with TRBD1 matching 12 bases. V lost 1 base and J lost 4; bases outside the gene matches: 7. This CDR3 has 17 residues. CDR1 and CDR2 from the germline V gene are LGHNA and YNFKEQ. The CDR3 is CASSQVGTGGNIYGYTF. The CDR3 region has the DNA TGTGCCAGCAGCCAAGTGGGGACAGGGGGCAACATCTATGGCTACACCTTC.

The CDR3 loop reads CASRVTPSFSTDTQYF. CDR3 nucleotides: TGTGCCAGCAGAGTGACACCTTCCTTTAGCACAGATACGCAGTATTTT. The chain links TRBV2 to TRBJ2-3; D is unresolved. Germline CDR1 and CDR2: SNHLY and FYNNEI. V was clipped by 6 bases and J by 0 bases, with 16 bases between them. This CDR3 contains 16 residues.

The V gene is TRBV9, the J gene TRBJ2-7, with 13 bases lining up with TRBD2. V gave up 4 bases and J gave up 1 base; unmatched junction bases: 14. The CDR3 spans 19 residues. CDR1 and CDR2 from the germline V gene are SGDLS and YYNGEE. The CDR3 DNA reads TGTGCCAGCAGCCCCCAACCGCCGGGACTAGCGGGGAAATCCTACGAGCAGTACTTC. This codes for CASSPQPPGLAGKSYEQYF.

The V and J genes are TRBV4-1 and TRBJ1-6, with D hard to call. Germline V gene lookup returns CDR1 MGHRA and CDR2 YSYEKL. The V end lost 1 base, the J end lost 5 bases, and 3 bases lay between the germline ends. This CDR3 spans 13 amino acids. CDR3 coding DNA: TGCGCCAGCAGCCAAGTTAATAATTCACCCCTCCACTTT. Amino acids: CASSQVNNSPLHF.

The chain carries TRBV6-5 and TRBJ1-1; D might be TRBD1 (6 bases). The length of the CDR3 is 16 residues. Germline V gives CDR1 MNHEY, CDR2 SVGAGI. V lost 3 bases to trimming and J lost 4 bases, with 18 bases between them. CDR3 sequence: CASSYERGGIGTEAFF. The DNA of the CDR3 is TGTGCCAGCAGTTATGAGAGGGGGGGTATAGGCACTGAAGCTTTCTTT.

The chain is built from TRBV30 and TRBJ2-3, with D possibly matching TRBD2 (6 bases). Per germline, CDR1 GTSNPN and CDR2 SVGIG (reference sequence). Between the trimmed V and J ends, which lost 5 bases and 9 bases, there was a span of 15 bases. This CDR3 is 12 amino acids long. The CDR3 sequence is CAWEGGVLTQYF. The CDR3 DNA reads TGTGCCTGGGAAGGCGGGGTCCTGACGCAGTATTTT.

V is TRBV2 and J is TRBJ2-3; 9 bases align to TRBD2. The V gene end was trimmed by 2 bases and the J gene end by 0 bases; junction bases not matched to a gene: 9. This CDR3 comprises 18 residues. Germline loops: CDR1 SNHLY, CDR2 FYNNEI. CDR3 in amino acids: CASSEIGLAGTSTDTQYF. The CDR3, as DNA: TGTGCCAGCAGTGAAATCGGGCTAGCGGGGACTAGCACAGATACGCAGTATTTT.

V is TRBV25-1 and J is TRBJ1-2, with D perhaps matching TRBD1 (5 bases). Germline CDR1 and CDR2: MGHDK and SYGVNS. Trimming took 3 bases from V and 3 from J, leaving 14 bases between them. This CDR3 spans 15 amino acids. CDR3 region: CASSEGRGVYYGYTF. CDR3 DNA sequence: TGTGCCAGCAGTGAGGGGCGGGGGGTTTACTATGGCTACACCTTC.

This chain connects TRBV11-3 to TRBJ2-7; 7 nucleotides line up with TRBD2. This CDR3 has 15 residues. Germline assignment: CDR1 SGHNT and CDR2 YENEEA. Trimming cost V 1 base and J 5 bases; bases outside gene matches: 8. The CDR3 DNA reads TGTGCCAGCAGCTTAGGGCCAAGGGCGGGGGACGAGCAGTACTTC. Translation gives CASSLGPRAGDEQYF.

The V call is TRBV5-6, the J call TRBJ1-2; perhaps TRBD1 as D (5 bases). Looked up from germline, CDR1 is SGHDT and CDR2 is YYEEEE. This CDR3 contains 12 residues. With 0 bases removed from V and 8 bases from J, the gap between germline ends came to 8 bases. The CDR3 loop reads CASSLDRGGYTF. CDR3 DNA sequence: TGTGCCAGCAGCTTGGACCGGGGGGGCTACACCTTC.

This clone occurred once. The CDR3 loop reads CASSLGAATRVPNEQFF. DNA for the CDR3: TGTGCCAGCAGCTTAGGGGCAGCAACAAGAGTGCCAAATGAGCAGTTCTTC. The chain uses TRBV7-8 and TRBJ2-1; no definite D call. This CDR3 spans 17 amino acids. Germline CDR1 SGHVS, CDR2 FQNEAQ. Trimming stripped 1 base from V and 7 bases from J, with 20 bases between.

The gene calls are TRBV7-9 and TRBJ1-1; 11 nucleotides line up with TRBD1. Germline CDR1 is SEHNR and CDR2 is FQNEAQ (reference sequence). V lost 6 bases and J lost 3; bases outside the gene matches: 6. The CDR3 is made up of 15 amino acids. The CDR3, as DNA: TGTGCCAGCAGGGACAGGGGGCTTTCTGACACTGAAGCTTTCTTT. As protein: CASRDRGLSDTEAFF.

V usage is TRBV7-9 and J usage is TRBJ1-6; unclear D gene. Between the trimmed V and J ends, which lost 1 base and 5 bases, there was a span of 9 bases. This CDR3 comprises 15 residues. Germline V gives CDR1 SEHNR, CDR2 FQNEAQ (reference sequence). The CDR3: CASSLGRVHNSPLHF. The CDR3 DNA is TGTGCCAGCAGCTTAGGGAGGGTCCATAATTCACCCCTCCACTTT.

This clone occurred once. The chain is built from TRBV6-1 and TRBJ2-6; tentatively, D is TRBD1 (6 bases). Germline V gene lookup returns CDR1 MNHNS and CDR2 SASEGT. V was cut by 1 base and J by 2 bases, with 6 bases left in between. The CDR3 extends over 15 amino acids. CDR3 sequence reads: CASSEEGAGANVLTF. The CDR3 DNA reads TGTGCCAGCAGTGAAGAGGGGGCTGGGGCCAACGTCCTGACTTTC.

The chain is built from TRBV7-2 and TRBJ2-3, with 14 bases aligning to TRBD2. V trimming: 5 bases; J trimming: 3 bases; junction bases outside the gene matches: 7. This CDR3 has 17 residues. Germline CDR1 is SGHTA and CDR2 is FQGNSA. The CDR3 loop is CASSPQRTSGGTDTQYF. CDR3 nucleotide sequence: TGTGCCAGCAGCCCCCAACGGACTAGCGGGGGGACAGATACGCAGTATTTT. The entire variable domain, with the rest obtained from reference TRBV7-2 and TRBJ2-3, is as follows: GAGVSQSPSNKVTEKGKDVELRCDPISGHTALYWYRQSLGQGLEFLIYFQGNSAPDKSGLPSDRFSAERTGGSVSTLTIQRTQQEDSAVYLCASSPQRTSGGTDTQYFGPGTRLTVL.

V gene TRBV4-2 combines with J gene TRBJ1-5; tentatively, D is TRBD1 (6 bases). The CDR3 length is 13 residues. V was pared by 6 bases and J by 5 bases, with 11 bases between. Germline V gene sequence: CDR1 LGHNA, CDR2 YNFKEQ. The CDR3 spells CASRGGADQPQHF. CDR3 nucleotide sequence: TGTGCCAGCAGAGGGGGAGCGGATCAGCCCCAGCATTTT.

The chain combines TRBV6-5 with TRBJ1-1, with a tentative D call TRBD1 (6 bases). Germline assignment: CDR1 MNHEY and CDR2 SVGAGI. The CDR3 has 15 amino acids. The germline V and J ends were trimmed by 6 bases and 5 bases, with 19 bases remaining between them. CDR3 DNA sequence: TGTGCCAGCAGGAAACTCAGGGGTGTAGGGACTGAAGCTTTCTTT. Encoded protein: CASRKLRGVGTEAFF.

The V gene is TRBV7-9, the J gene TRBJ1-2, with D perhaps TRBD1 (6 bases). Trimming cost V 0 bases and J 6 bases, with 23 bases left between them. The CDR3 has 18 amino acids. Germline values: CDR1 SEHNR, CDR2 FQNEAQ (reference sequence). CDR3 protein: CASSLALEGQGRRNGYTF. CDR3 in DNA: TGTGCCAGCAGCTTAGCGTTAGAGGGTCAGGGGAGAAGAAATGGCTACACCTTC.

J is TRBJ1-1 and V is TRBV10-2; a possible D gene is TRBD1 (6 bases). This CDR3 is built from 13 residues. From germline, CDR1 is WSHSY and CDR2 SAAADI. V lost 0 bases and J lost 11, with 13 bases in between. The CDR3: CASSESGGPGAFF. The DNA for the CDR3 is TGCGCCAGCAGTGAGTCTGGGGGCCCTGGGGCTTTCTTT.

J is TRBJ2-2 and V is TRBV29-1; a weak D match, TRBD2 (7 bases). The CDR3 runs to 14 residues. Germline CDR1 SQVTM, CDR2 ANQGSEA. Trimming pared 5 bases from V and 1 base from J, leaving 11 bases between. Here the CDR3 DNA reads TGCAGCGTTCAAAGGGGGGGGAACACCGGGGAGCTGTTTTTT. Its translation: CSVQRGGNTGELFF.